Listed below are T cell receptor beta chains from one sample, sequenced in a study of blood T cell repertoires in COVID-19. This table comes from immunoSEQ multiplex PCR, and its TCRdb copy is limited to in-frame clones, with some not included. The table lists over 50,000 clones, 80% to 90% of them singletons. The sample consisted of peripheral blood. The receptors here all came from a man between 60 and 75 years old with acute or convalescent COVID-19. The CDR3 runs from the conserved cysteine through the conserved F or W. A D gene is named only where the DNA matches it firmly. Size values are once, few and many counts, or a class for expanded clones, and some rows have none.

D: TRBD1
J: TRBJ1-2
V: TRBV19
size: -
CDR3: CASSPRTGISGYTF
DNA: TGTGCCAGTAGTCCTCGGACAGGGATCAGTGGCTACACCTTC

D: TRBD1
J: TRBJ1-4
V: TRBV2
size: -
CDR3: CASRRGPDEKLFF
DNA: TGTGCCAGCAGAAGGGGGCCTGATGAAAAACTGTTTTTT

D: TRBD2
J: TRBJ2-3
V: TRBV19
size: once
CDR3: CASSQRGVVDTQYF
DNA: TGTGCCAGTAGCCAGCGGGGGGTAGTAGATACGCAGTATTTT

D: -
J: TRBJ2-7
V: TRBV6-6
size: once
CDR3: CASSYSQGTYEQYF
DNA: TGTGCCAGCAGTTACTCCCAGGGGACGTACGAGCAGTACTTC

D: TRBD1
J: TRBJ1-4
V: TRBV3-1/TRBV3-2
size: -
CDR3: CASSTSGTGQFNEKLFF
DNA: TGTGCCAGCAGCACGTCCGGGACAGGGCAGTTTAATGAAAAACTGTTTTTT

D: -
J: TRBJ1-1
V: TRBV4-1
size: -
CDR3: CASSSLGRDTEAFF
DNA: TGCGCCAGCAGCTCCCTGGGGAGGGACACTGAAGCTTTCTTT

D: TRBD1
J: TRBJ1-1
V: TRBV5-6
size: -
CDR3: CASSLLTGGGINTEAFF
DNA: TGTGCCAGCAGCTTGTTGACAGGGGGTGGCATTAACACTGAAGCTTTCTTT

D: -
J: TRBJ1-4
V: TRBV6-5
size: few
CDR3: CASNPTGLGNEKLFF
DNA: TGTGCCAGCAATCCCACAGGGTTGGGTAATGAAAAACTGTTTTTT

D: -
J: TRBJ1-1
V: TRBV6-5
size: once
CDR3: CASSYLQGNTEAFF
DNA: TGTGCCAGCAGTTACCTACAGGGGAACACTGAAGCTTTCTTT

D: -
J: TRBJ2-3
V: TRBV6-2/TRBV6-3
size: few
CDR3: CASSSQRGADTQYF
DNA: TGTGCCAGCAGTTCTCAAAGGGGTGCAGATACGCAGTATTTT

D: -
J: TRBJ1-6
V: TRBV7-6
size: -
CDR3: CASSLVEGYNSPLHF
DNA: TGTGCCAGCAGCTTAGTTGAGGGATATAATTCACCCCTCCACTTT

D: TRBD1
J: TRBJ1-1
V: TRBV18
size: -
CDR3: CASSPQGGTEAFF
DNA: TGTGCCAGCTCCCCCCAGGGGGGAACTGAAGCTTTCTTT

D: TRBD1
J: TRBJ2-1
V: TRBV13
size: -
CDR3: CASSLADWDPDRGSNRGYNEQFF
DNA: TGTGCCAGCAGCTTAGCGGATTGGGACCCAGACAGGGGTTCAAATCGAGGTTATAATGAGCAGTTCTTC

D: -
J: TRBJ2-6
V: TRBV19
size: -
CDR3: CASSMEVLFSGANVLTF
DNA: TGTGCCAGTAGTATGGAGGTCTTGTTTTCTGGGGCCAACGTCCTGACTTTC

D: TRBD1
J: TRBJ1-5
V: TRBV6-5
size: -
CDR3: CASRDRVNQPQHF
DNA: TGTGCCAGCCGAGACAGGGTTAATCAGCCCCAGCATTTT

D: TRBD2
J: TRBJ2-3
V: TRBV2
size: -
CDR3: CASRPSGGTDTQYF
DNA: TGTGCCAGCAGACCTAGCGGGGGCACAGATACGCAGTATTTT

D: -
J: TRBJ2-2
V: TRBV13
size: -
CDR3: CASSTGPTGELFF
DNA: TGTGCCAGCAGCACCGGTCCCACCGGGGAGCTGTTTTTT

D: TRBD1
J: TRBJ1-5
V: TRBV27
size: -
CDR3: CASSSRGAFQPQHF
DNA: TGTGCCAGCAGCAGCAGGGGGGCGTTTCAGCCCCAGCATTTT